This TCR beta chain was profiled in a study of blood T cell repertoires in COVID-19. Study overall: COVID-19 samples, acute and convalescent, were from the United States, Italy and Spain. Nucleic acid was either cDNA or gDNA, and it came from T cells, B-cell-depleted T cells, or PBMCs.

In the original analysis: Reference gene primer amplification in the assay estimated nucleated cell counts. Sequencing was performed with immunoSEQ multiplex PCR; in TCRdb, only in-frame clones are kept and a portion is missing. V, J and clone size derive from that table, while D and trimming were established from the DNA sequence. The sample consists of approximately 85,000 clones, roughly 88% of them appearing once. CDR3 size: 15 residues. Germline V CDR1 and CDR2: WSHSY, SAAADI. V gave up 2 bases and J gave up 5 bases; unmatched junction bases: 0. This clonotype originated in a woman in her 50s in a cohort sampled during active COVID-19. Sequences were obtained from peripheral blood. J is TRBJ2-1 and V is TRBV10-2; 13 bases are shared with TRBD2. The CDR3 sequence: CASSEGLAGDNEQFF. The DNA for the CDR3 is TGCGCCAGCAGTGAGGGACTAGCGGGAGACAATGAGCAGTTCTTC.